This is a list of T cell receptor beta chains from one sample in a study of cytotoxic CD8 clonotypes in ibrutinib-treated CLL. Assay used: immunoSEQ multiplex PCR; TCRdb lists only in-frame clones, some missing. The top ten clones hold roughly 6% of a sample with approximately 350,000 clones, 67% of them seen once. Here the sequenced sample was PBMCs, taken after 36 months of ibrutinib treatment. All receptors come from a human donor with chronic lymphocytic leukemia. Both conserved end residues are part of each CDR3. A D gene is named only where the DNA matches it firmly. Part of the rows lack a size; the others show once, few, many or a class for expanded clones.

D gene	V gene	clone size	J gene	CDR3 DNA	CDR3 protein
-	TRBV29-1	few	TRBJ1-4	TGCAGCGTTGCCGGGTGGGTGAATGAAAAACTGTTTTTT	CSVAGWVNEKLFF
-	TRBV28	few	TRBJ1-1	TGTGCCAGCAGGAACAGGGAAGGGGGCACTGAAGCTTTCTTT	CASRNREGGTEAFF
TRBD2	TRBV29-1	-	TRBJ2-5	TGCAGCGTTGAAGGTGGGCTAGCGGGGTGGGAGACCCAGTACTTC	CSVEGGLAGWETQYF
TRBD2	TRBV9	-	TRBJ2-7	TGTGCCAGCAGCGCCGGGACTAGCGGTTACGAGCAGTACTTC	CASSAGTSGYEQYF
TRBD2	TRBV7-6	-	TRBJ2-7	TGTGCCAGCAGCTTAGTGCCGACTAGCGGATCCTACGAGCAGTACTTC	CASSLVPTSGSYEQYF
TRBD2	TRBV11-2	-	TRBJ2-3	TGTGCCAGCAGCCGGGGACTAGCGGGGGGAACAGATACGCAGTATTTT	CASSRGLAGGTDTQYF
-	TRBV29-1	-	TRBJ2-5	TGCAGCGTTGAATGGGCCCAAGAGACCCAGTACTTC	CSVEWAQETQYF
-	TRBV5-4	-	TRBJ2-6	TGTGCCAGCAGCTTTTATGGTTCTGGGGCCAACGTCCTGACTTTC	CASSFYGSGANVLTF
TRBD1	TRBV11-2	-	TRBJ1-4	TGTGCCAGCAGCTTACTTGGACAGGGGGAGGAAAAACTGTTTTTT	CASSLLGQGEEKLFF
TRBD2	TRBV11-2	-	TRBJ2-2	TGTGCCAGCAGCTCTGGGACTAGCTCCGGGGAGCTGTTTTTT	CASSSGTSSGELFF